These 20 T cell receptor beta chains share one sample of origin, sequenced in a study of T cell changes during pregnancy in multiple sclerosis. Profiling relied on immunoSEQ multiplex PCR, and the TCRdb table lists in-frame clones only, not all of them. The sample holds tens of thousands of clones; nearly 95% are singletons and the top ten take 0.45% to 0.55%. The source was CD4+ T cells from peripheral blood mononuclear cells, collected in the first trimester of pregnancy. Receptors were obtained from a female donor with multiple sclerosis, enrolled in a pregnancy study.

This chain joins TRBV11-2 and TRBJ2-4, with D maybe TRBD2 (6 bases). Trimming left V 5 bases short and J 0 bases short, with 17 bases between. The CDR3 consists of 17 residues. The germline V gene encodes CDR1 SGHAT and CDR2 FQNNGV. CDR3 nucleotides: TGTGCCAGCAGCGGTCACGGACTACTAGTAGCCAAAAACATTCAGTACTTC. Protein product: CASSGHGLLVAKNIQYF.

In DNA, the CDR3 is TGTGCCAGCAGCTCAGGACAGAGTATAGCCAAAAACATTCAGTACTTC. This sequence encodes CASSSGQSIAKNIQYF. V usage is TRBV5-6 and J usage is TRBJ2-4, with D possibly matching TRBD1 (6 bases). V lost 3 bases and J lost 0, with 13 bases in between. CDR1 is SGHDT, CDR2 YYEEEE, per germline. The CDR3 is 16 residues long.

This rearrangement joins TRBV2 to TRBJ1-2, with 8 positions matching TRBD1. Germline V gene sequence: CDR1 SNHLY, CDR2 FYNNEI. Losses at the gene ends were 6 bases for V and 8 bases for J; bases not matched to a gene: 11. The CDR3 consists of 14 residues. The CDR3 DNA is TGTGCCAGCAGCAGATCAGGGGGCGCGGGAGGCTACACCTTC. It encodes CASSRSGGAGGYTF. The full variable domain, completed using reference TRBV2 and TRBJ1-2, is EPEVTQTPSHQVTQMGQEVILRCVPISNHLYFYWYRQILGQKVEFLVSFYNNEISEKSEIFDDQFSVERPDGSNFTLKIRSTKLEDSAMYFCASSRSGGAGGYTFGSGTRLTVV.

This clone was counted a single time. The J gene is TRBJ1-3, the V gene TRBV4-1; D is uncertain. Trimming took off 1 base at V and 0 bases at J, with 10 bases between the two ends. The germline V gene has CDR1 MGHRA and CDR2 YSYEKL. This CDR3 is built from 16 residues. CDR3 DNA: TGCGCCAGCAGCCAAGTGAGAGTGAGCTCTGGAAACACCATATATTTT. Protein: CASSQVRVSSGNTIYF.

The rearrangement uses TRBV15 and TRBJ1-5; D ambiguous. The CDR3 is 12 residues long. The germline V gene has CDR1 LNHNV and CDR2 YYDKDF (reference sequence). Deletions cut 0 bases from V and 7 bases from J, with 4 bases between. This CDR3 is CATSRDGQPQHF. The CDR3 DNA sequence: TGTGCCACCAGCAGAGATGGCCAGCCCCAGCATTTT. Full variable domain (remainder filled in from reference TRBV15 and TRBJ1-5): DAMVIQNPRYQVTQFGKPVTLSCSQTLNHNVMYWYQQKSSQAPKLLFHYYDKDFNNEADTPDNFQSRRPNTSFCFLDIRSPGLGDTAMYLCATSRDGQPQHFGDGTRLSIL.

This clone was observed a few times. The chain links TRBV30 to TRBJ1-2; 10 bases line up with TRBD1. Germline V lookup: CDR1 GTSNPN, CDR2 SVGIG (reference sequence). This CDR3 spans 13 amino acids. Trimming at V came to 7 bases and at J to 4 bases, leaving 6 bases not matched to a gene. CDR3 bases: TGTGCCTCGGGACAGGGGACGCTCTATGGCTACACCTTC. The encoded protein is CASGQGTLYGYTF.

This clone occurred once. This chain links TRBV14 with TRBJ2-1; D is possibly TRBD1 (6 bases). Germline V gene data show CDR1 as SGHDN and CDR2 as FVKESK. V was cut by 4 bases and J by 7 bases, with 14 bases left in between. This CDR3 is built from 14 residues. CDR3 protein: CASSRKWTANEQFF. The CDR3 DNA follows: TGTGCCAGCAGCCGTAAATGGACAGCAAATGAGCAGTTCTTC.

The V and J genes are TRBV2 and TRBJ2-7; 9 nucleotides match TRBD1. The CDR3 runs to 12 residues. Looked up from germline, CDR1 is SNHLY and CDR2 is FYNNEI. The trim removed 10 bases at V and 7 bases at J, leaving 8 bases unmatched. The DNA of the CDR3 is TGTGCCAACGGACAGGGGATCGGTGAGCAGTACTTC. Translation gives CANGQGIGEQYF.

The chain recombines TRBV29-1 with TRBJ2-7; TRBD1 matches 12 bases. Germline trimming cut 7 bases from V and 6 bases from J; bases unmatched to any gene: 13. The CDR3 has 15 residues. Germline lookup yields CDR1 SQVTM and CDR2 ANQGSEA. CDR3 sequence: CSASAPGQGAGEQYF. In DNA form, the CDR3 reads TGCAGCGCCTCAGCCCCGGGACAGGGGGCGGGCGAGCAGTACTTC.

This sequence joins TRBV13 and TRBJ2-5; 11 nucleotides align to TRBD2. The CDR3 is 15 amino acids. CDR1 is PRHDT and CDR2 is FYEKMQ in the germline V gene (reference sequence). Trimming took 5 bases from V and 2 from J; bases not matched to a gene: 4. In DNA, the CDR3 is TGTGCCAGCAGCGGGACTAGCGGATTACAAGAGACCCAGTACTTC. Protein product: CASSGTSGLQETQYF.

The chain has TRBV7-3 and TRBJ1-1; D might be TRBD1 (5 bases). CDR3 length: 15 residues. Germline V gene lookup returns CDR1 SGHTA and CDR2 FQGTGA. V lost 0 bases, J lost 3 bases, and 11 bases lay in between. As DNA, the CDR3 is TGTGCCAGCAGCTTAACCGGGGGACCCTACACTGAAGCTTTCTTT. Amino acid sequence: CASSLTGGPYTEAFF.

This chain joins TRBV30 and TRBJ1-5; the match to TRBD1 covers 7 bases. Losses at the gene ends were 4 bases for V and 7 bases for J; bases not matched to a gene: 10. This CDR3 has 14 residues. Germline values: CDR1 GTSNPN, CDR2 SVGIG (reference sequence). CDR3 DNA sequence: TGTGCCTGGAATTTAGAGGGGGCAGGGCAGCCCCAGCATTTT. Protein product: CAWNLEGAGQPQHF.

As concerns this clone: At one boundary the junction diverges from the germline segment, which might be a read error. The CDR3 loop reads CASSLRLAPTYEQYF. CDR3 DNA: TGTGCTAGCAGCTTAAGGCTAGCTCCAACCTACGAGCAGTACTTC. V is TRBV7-7 and J is TRBJ2-7, with a tentative D call TRBD2 (5 bases). The CDR3 length is 15 residues. Germline V CDR1 and CDR2: SSHAT, FNYEAQ (reference sequence).

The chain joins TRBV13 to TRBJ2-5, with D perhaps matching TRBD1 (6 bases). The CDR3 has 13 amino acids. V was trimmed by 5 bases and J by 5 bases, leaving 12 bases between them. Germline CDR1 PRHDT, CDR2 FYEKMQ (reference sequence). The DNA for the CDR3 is TGTGCCAGCAGCCCCCGGGACACGGAGACCCAGTACTTC. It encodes CASSPRDTETQYF.

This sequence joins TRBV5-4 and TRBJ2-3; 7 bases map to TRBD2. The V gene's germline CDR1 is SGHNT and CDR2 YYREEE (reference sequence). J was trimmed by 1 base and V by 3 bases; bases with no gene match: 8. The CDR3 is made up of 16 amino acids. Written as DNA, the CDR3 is TGTGCCAGCAGCTCCCCAGGTCTAGCGGGCACAGATACGCAGTATTTT. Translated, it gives CASSSPGLAGTDTQYF.

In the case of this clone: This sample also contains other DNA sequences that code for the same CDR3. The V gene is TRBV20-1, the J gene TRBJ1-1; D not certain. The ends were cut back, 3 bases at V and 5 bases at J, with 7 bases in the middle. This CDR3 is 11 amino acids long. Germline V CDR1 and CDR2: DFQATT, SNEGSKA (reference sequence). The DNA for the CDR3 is TGCAGTGCTAGGTCGGGGACTGAAGCTTTCTTT. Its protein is CSARSGTEAFF.

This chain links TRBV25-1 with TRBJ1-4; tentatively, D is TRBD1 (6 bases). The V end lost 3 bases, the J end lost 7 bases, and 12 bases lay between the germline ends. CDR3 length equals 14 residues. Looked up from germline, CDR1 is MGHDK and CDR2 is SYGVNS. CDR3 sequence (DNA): TGTGCCAGCAGTGACGAGGGGGGGGGTGAAAAACTGTTTTTT. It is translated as CASSDEGGGEKLFF.

CDR3 bases: TGTGCCAGCTCACTCAACTCGGTCGGTGAAGCTTTCTTT. It codes for CASSLNSVGEAFF. The rearrangement joins TRBV18 to TRBJ1-1; no firm D call. Germline loops: CDR1 KGHSH, CDR2 LQKENI. CDR3 length: 13 residues. Trimming left V 4 bases short and J 7 bases short, with 13 bases between.

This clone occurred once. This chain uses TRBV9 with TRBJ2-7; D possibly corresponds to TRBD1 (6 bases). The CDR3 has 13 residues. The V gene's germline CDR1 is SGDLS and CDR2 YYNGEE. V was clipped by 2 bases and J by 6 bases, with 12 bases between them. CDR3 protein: CASSVQGHTEQYF. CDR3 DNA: TGTGCCAGCAGCGTGCAGGGGCATACCGAGCAGTACTTC.

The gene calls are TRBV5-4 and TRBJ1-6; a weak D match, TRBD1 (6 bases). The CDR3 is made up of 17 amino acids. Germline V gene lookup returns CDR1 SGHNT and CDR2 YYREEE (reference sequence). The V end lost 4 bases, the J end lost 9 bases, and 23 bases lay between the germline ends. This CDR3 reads CASSLFPPTGGLSPLHF. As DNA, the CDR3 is TGTGCCAGCAGCCTCTTCCCCCCCACGGGGGGGCTTTCACCCCTCCACTTT.